A selection of T cell receptor beta chains follows, all from one sample in a study of cytomegalovirus exposure and HLA in healthy donors. Using immunoSEQ multiplex PCR, the repertoire was profiled, and TCRdb retains in-frame clones only, with some absent. Here the sample table reports some 150,000 clones. Sequences were obtained from PBMCs. Every receptor here comes from a woman aged 18-35 years in good health and CMV-seropositive. Both conserved end residues are part of each CDR3. A D gene is named only where the DNA matches it firmly.

TRBV9,-,TRBJ1-6,CASSVATNSPLHF,TGTGCCAGCAGCGTAGCTACGAATTCACCCCTCCACTTT
TRBV28,-,TRBJ1-1,CASSFRGKGDTEAFF,TGTGCCAGCAGTTTCAGGGGAAAAGGGGACACTGAAGCTTTCTTT
TRBV30,TRBD1,TRBJ2-7,CAWSKGQGFYEQYF,TGTGCCTGGAGTAAAGGACAGGGGTTCTACGAGCAGTACTTC
TRBV7-2,TRBD1,TRBJ2-1,CASSISGTGGHNEQFF,TGTGCCAGCAGCATATCCGGGACAGGGGGCCACAATGAGCAGTTCTTC
TRBV2,-,TRBJ1-2,CASSEQGKANYGYTF,TGTGCCAGCAGTGAACAGGGAAAAGCTAACTATGGCTACACCTTC
TRBV5-6,-,TRBJ1-4,CASSLGGGREKLFF,TGTGCCAGCAGCTTGGGAGGCGGGCGGGAAAAACTGTTTTTT
TRBV27,-,TRBJ1-4,CASSPQGIGNEKLFF,TGTGCCAGCAGTCCACAGGGTATCGGTAATGAAAAACTGTTTTTT
TRBV5-1,TRBD2,TRBJ2-2,CASSFGGGLHGELFF,TGCGCCAGCAGCTTCGGGGGGGGCCTTCACGGGGAGCTGTTTTTT
TRBV29-1,-,TRBJ1-1,CSVAWGPDTEAFF,TGCAGCGTTGCTTGGGGGCCTGACACTGAAGCTTTCTTT
TRBV2,TRBD1,TRBJ1-5,CASSYLDRGAQPQHF,TGTGCCAGCAGTTACCTGGACAGGGGGGCTCAGCCCCAGCATTTT
TRBV29-1,-,TRBJ1-5,CSVIPGNGNQPQHF,TGCAGCGTTATACCAGGAAATGGCAATCAGCCCCAGCATTTT
TRBV29-1,TRBD1,TRBJ1-2,CSVRETGLGYGYTF,TGCAGCGTTCGAGAGACAGGGTTAGGGTATGGCTACACCTTC
TRBV7-9,TRBD1,TRBJ2-4,CASSLTGEGAKNIQYF,TGTGCCAGCAGCTTAACAGGGGAAGGGGCCAAAAACATTCAGTACTTC
TRBV2,-,TRBJ1-2,CASSVFENNYGYTF,TGTGCCAGCAGCGTCTTTGAGAACAACTATGGCTACACCTTC
TRBV2,-,TRBJ1-2,CASSVSIRGSNYGYTF,TGTGCCAGCAGTGTATCCATCCGGGGGAGTAACTATGGCTACACCTTC
TRBV2,-,TRBJ1-2,CASSRDIANYGYTF,TGTGCCAGCAGCCGGGACATAGCAAACTATGGCTACACCTTC
TRBV27,-,TRBJ2-3,CASGIGRLTSTDTQYF,TGTGCCAGCGGTATAGGGCGACTAACTAGCACAGATACGCAGTATTTT
TRBV9,-,TRBJ2-5,CASSVTSGSRSLGGQETQYF,TGTGCCAGCAGCGTAACCTCAGGGTCAAGATCGTTGGGCGGCCAAGAGACCCAGTACTTC
TRBV7-6,TRBD1,TRBJ2-3,CASSLTGGEDTQYF,TGTGCCAGCAGCTTAACAGGGGGCGAGGATACGCAGTATTTT
TRBV11-2,-,TRBJ1-4,CASSLGLRGNEKLFF,TGTGCCAGCAGCTTAGGTCTCAGGGGTAATGAAAAACTGTTTTTT
TRBV2,-,TRBJ2-2,CASSRESGELFF,TGTGCCAGCAGTAGGGAGTCCGGGGAGCTGTTTTTT
TRBV5-1,TRBD1,TRBJ2-4,CASSWDSDIQYF,TGCGCCAGCAGCTGGGACAGCGACATTCAGTACTTC
TRBV5-1,TRBD2,TRBJ2-1,CASSLGLAGGIYNEQFF,TGCGCCAGCAGCTTGGGACTAGCGGGGGGGATATACAATGAGCAGTTCTTC
TRBV2,-,TRBJ2-7,CATRQYSYEQYF,TGTGCCACACGACAGTACTCCTACGAGCAGTACTTC
TRBV4-3,-,TRBJ2-7,CASSQGGSESYEQYF,TGCGCCAGCAGCCAAGGAGGCAGCGAATCCTACGAGCAGTACTTC
TRBV2,TRBD2,TRBJ2-1,CASSWGAGGSYNEQFF,TGTGCCAGCAGTTGGGGAGCGGGAGGCTCCTACAATGAGCAGTTCTTC
TRBV7-9,TRBD1,TRBJ2-7,CASSLEGYRGSYEQYF,TGTGCCAGCAGCTTAGAAGGGTACAGGGGTTCTTACGAGCAGTACTTC
TRBV18,TRBD1,TRBJ1-2,CASSQSTGLYGYTF,TGTGCCAGCTCACAATCGACAGGGCTCTATGGCTACACCTTC
TRBV29-1,-,TRBJ1-2,CSVEEWQGRGYTF,TGCAGCGTTGAAGAGTGGCAGGGGAGAGGCTACACCTTC
TRBV5-1,-,TRBJ2-2,CASSSVGVGELFF,TGCGCCAGCAGCTCCGTAGGGGTTGGAGAGCTGTTTTTT
TRBV30,TRBD1,TRBJ1-1,CAWIPTGGARAFF,TGTGCCTGGATCCCCACAGGGGGCGCAAGGGCTTTCTTT
TRBV9,-,TRBJ1-1,CASSPLGGTEAFF,TGTGCCAGCAGCCCCCTCGGGGGTACTGAAGCTTTCTTT
TRBV5-5,TRBD2,TRBJ2-1,CATRAGSYNEQFF,TGTGCCACCCGAGCGGGATCCTACAATGAGCAGTTCTTC
TRBV4-1,TRBD1,TRBJ1-2,CASSLPIQGGYPYGYTF,TGCGCCAGCAGCCTCCCAATACAGGGGGGCTACCCCTATGGCTACACCTTC
TRBV9,TRBD2,TRBJ2-5,CASSVETSGGVETQYF,TGTGCCAGCAGCGTAGAGACTAGCGGGGGGGTCGAGACCCAGTACTTC
TRBV19,-,TRBJ1-4,CASSRLSGTTTEKLFF,TGTGCCAGTAGTAGACTCTCCGGGACAACCACTGAAAAACTGTTTTTT
TRBV6-6,-,TRBJ2-5,CASSYIIRTARETQYF,TGTGCCAGCAGTTACATTATTAGGACAGCGCGAGAGACCCAGTACTTC
TRBV6-1,-,TRBJ2-3,CASNGGGATDTQYF,TGTGCCAGCAACGGTGGGGGGGCGACAGATACGCAGTATTTT
TRBV10-3,-,TRBJ2-5,CATGDKAETQYF,TGTGCCACCGGGGACAAAGCGGAGACCCAGTACTTC
TRBV25-1,-,TRBJ1-2,CASSARARNGYTF,TGTGCCAGCAGTGCGAGGGCTAGGAATGGCTACACCTTC
TRBV7-2,-,TRBJ2-1,CASSPYLGEQFF,TGTGCCAGCAGCCCTTACCTCGGGGAGCAGTTCTTC
TRBV2,TRBD1,TRBJ1-1,CASSEVGDRVEAFF,TGTGCCAGCAGTGAAGTGGGGGACAGGGTGGAAGCTTTCTTT
TRBV6-5,-,TRBJ1-5,CASSPPGGGQPQHF,TGTGCCAGCAGTCCCCCGGGGGGAGGCCAGCCCCAGCATTTT
TRBV7-6,TRBD1,TRBJ1-3,CASSRTGVGSNTIYF,TGTGCCAGCAGCAGGACAGGGGTTGGGTCAAACACCATATATTTT
TRBV7-2,-,TRBJ2-7,CASSRDSGEQYF,TGTGCCAGCAGCCGAGACAGTGGCGAGCAGTACTTC
TRBV5-1,-,TRBJ2-7,CASSAGRPSYEQYF,TGCGCCAGCAGCGCGGGTAGGCCCTCCTACGAGCAGTACTTC
TRBV9,-,TRBJ2-7,CASSAHPGSYEQYF,TGTGCCAGCAGCGCCCACCCCGGTTCCTACGAGCAGTACTTC
TRBV2,-,TRBJ1-3,CASSSTVDPGNTIYF,TGTGCCAGCAGCTCAACAGTCGACCCTGGAAACACCATATATTTT
TRBV18,-,TRBJ1-1,CACTRRAGAKRDTEAFF,TGTGCCTGCACCCGGCGGGCGGGGGCAAAACGGGACACTGAAGCTTTCTTT
TRBV5-4,-,TRBJ1-5,CASSSGSGNQPQHF,TGTGCCAGCAGCTCGGGATCTGGGAATCAGCCCCAGCATTTT
TRBV7-9,-,TRBJ2-1,CASSGDMPSSYNEQFF,TGTGCCAGCAGCGGGGACATGCCGAGCTCCTACAATGAGCAGTTCTTC